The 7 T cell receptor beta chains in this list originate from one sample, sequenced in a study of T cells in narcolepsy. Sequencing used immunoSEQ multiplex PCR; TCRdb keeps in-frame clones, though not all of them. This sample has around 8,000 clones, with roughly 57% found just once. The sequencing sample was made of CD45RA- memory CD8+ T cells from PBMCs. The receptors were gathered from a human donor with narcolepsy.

CDR3 region: CASSSSGTAMDEQYF. The CDR3 nucleotides are TGTGCCAGCAGCTCTTCCGGGACAGCGATGGACGAGCAGTACTTC. The rearrangement uses TRBV11-2 and TRBJ2-7, with TRBD1 identical over 7 bases. The CDR3 is 15 amino acids. Germline V gene data show CDR1 as SGHAT and CDR2 as FQNNGV. Trimming took 4 bases from V and 5 from J; bases not matched to a gene: 11.

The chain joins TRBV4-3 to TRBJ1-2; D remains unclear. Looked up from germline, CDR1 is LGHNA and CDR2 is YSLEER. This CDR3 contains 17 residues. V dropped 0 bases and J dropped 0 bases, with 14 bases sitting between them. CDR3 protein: CASSQDRGGYANYGYTF. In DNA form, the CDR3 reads TGCGCCAGCAGCCAAGATCGTGGAGGGTATGCTAACTATGGCTACACCTTC.

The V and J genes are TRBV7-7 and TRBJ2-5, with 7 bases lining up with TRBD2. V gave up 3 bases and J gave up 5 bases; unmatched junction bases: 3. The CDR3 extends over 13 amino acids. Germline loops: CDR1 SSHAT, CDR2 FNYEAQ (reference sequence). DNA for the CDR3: TGTGCCAGCAGCTTCGGGGGAGGGGAGACCCAGTACTTC. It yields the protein CASSFGGGETQYF.

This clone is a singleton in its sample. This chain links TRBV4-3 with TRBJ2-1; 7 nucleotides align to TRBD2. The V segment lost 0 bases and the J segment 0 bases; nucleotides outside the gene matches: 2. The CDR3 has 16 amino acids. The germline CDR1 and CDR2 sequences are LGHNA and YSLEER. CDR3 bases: TGCGCCAGCAGCCAAGAGCGGGGGAGCTCCTACAATGAGCAGTTCTTC. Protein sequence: CASSQERGSSYNEQFF.

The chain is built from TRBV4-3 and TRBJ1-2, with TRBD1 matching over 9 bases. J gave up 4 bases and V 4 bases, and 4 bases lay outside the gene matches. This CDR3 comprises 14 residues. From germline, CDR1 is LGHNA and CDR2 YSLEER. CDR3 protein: CASSPQDRGYGYTF. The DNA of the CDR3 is TGCGCCAGCAGCCCCCAGGACAGGGGCTATGGCTACACCTTC.

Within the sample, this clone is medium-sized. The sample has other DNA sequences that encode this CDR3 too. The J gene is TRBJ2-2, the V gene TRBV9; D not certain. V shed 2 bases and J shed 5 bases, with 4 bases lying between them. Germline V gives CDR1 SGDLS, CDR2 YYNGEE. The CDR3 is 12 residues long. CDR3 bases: TGTGCCAGCAGCGTGAGTACCGGGGAGCTGTTTTTT. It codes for CASSVSTGELFF.

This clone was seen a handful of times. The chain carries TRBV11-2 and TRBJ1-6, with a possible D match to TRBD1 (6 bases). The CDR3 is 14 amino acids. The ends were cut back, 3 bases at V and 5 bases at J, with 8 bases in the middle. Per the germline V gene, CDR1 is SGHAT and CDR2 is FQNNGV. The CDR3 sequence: CASSFRGNNSPLHF. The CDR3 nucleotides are TGTGCCAGCAGCTTCAGGGGTAATAATTCACCCCTCCACTTT.